The TCR beta chain under discussion was sequenced for a study of blood T cell repertoires in COVID-19 (dated by TCRdb to 2018 to 2021). Broadly, across the study: Samples covering the acute and convalescent phases of COVID-19 were provided by collaborators in the United States, Italy and Spain. The material from the prospective study consisted of cDNA or gDNA derived from T cells, B-cell-depleted T cells, or PBMCs. Deeply sampled blood TCRbeta repertoires from subjects exposed to, actively infected with, or recovered from COVID-19 were included in the dataset. The repertoires were released in a freely available public database intended as a resource for research on the immune response to SARS-CoV-2. Samples came from the ongoing ImmuneRACE study (first 160 participants) plus 1,254 subjects from 6 global collaborators. The sample metadata nearly always contained a de-identified subject ID, COVID-19 status, age in years and sex. Where HLA class I and class II types were available, the types were taken from metadata supplied by the sample provider, not from assay-based typing. Study-wide findings and limitations: Clinical and demographic metadata were provided uncurated, with the amount varying by source and participant.

TCRbeta CDR3 regions were amplified from genomic DNA using the immunoSEQ Assay, a bias-controlled multiplex PCR. From the authors' description of their analysis: The number of nucleated cells in each sample was estimated by amplification of reference gene primers within the assay. To quantify the absolute abundance of each unique TCRbeta CDR3 rearrangement, sequence reads were collapsed and filtered. For each sample, productive Simpson clonality was calculated by taking the square root of Simpson's diversity index across productive rearrangements. In TCRdb, the immuneACCESS table is reduced to in-frame sequences with V and J assigned. These tables do not hold every clone; where another copy was compared, an unresolved V gene accounts for under half, and the others remain unexplained. The D gene and trimming were derived from the DNA, and the V and J assignments and clone size from that table. The sample profile shows 110,000 to 150,000 clones; roughly 89% of them were found once. The ten largest clones represent around 4.2% of the sample.

On this clone: It lacks a known antigen. No much larger clone is present one base from it, and per-base qualities are unavailable.

V sheds 6 bases and J sheds 0 bases, leaving 8 bases between their ends. Including cysteine and phenylalanine, the CDR3 has 13 amino acids. Only the CDR3 portion is preserved as DNA: 39 bases, with reading frame beginning at the first base. CDR1 and CDR2 are drawn from the germline V gene: KGHSH, LQKENI. Participants in the prospective study were enrolled through a virtual design, were aged roughly 18 to 100 years, and lived in approximately 25 United States geographic areas. To assign participants to cohorts, the prospective study relied on clinical history that participants themselves reported in a screening survey and a study questionnaire. Recovered participants in ImmuneRACE Cohort 3 were defined by two consecutive negative NP/OP PCR tests, clearance by a healthcare professional, or resolution of symptoms. Mobile phlebotomists in the prospective study collected whole blood, serum and a nasopharyngeal or oropharyngeal swab from every participant. Additional blood draws and questionnaires over an approximately two-month period could optionally be provided by prospective study participants. Before DNA extraction, blood samples from the prospective study were shipped at room temperature or frozen.

Sequenced sample: PBMCs or T cells enriched from blood (not recorded which). The rearranged chain carries TRBV18 and TRBJ2-5; 5 matching bases give a weak D call of TRBD2. The sequence was collected from a man aged 50-60 years who had recovered from COVID-19. The nucleotide sequence is TGTGCCAGCTCCCCCGGGAACCAAGAGACCCAGTACTTC. Protein translation: CASSPGNQETQYF.